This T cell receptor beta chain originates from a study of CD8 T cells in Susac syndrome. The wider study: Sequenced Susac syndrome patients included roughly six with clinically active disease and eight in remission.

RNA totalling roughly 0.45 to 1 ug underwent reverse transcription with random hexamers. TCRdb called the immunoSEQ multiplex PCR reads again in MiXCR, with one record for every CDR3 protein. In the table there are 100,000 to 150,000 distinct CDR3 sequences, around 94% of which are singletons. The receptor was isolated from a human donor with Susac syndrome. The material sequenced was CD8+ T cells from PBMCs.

The CDR3: CASSLSAGERYGNEQFF. The CDR3 coding sequence is TGTGCCAGCAGTTTATCGGCGGGGGAGAGATACGGCAATGAGCAGTTCTTC. This rearrangement joins TRBV27 to TRBJ2-1, with 7 bases fitting TRBD2. This CDR3 is 17 amino acids long. Germline CDR1 is MNHEY and CDR2 is SMNVEV (reference sequence). The V gene end was trimmed by 0 bases and the J gene end by 6 bases; junction bases not matched to a gene: 11.